A single sample gave rise to the 18 T cell receptor beta chains below, sequenced in a study of early T cells in non-severe SARS-CoV-2 infection. A single record per CDR3 protein comes from TCRdb applying MiXCR to the 5' RACE reads. The table lists fewer than 100,000 distinct CDR3 sequences, more than 9% of them singletons. The sample taken for sequencing was whole blood. The receptors come from an adult who was a healthcare worker with PCR-confirmed SARS-CoV-2 infection or an uninfected control (not recorded which).

As concerns this clonotype: A read error may account for a junction end that differs from germline. The chain links TRBV28 to TRBJ2-5; TRBD2 aligns across 8 bases. Germline V gene sequence: CDR1 MDHEN, CDR2 SYDVKM. The CDR3 is 11 residues long. CDR3 in amino acids: CGSRGGETQYF. As DNA, the CDR3 is TGTGGCAGCCGGGGGGGAGAGACCCAGTACTTC.

This clonotype has at least ten counts. The chain carries TRBV20-1 and TRBJ2-3; the D gene is possibly TRBD2 (5 bases). CDR3 size: 13 residues. Trimming cost V 1 base and J 6 bases, with 11 bases left between them. Germline-derived CDR1 and CDR2 are DFQATT and SNEGSKA (reference sequence). CDR3 in DNA: TGCAGTGCTAGAGCGGAGGTAGTGGATACGCAGTATTTT. Translated: CSARAEVVDTQYF.

This clonotype has at least ten counts. The chain combines TRBV9 with TRBJ2-2; perhaps TRBD1 as D (6 bases). CDR1 is SGDLS, CDR2 YYNGEE, per germline. Trimming took 1 base from V and 4 from J, leaving 14 bases between them. The CDR3 extends over 16 amino acids. CDR3 loop: CASSVTGQLLTGELFF. The CDR3 coding sequence is TGTGCCAGCAGCGTAACAGGACAGCTCCTCACCGGGGAGCTGTTTTTT. The full variable domain, completed using reference TRBV9 and TRBJ2-2, is DSGVTQTPKHLITATGQRVTLRCSPRSGDLSVYWYQQSLDQGLQFLIQYYNGEERAKGNILERFSAQQFPDLHSELNLSSLELGDSALYFCASSVTGQLLTGELFFGEGSRLTVL.

This clonotype was detected ten times or more. At one end, the junction sequence differs from germline, possibly due to a read error. The chain employs TRBV7-9 and TRBJ1-5; possible D gene TRBD1, 5 bases. This CDR3 spans 14 amino acids. Germline CDR1 reads SEHNR; CDR2 reads FQNEAQ (reference sequence). CDR3 nucleotides: TGTGCCAGCAGCCCGGACACCAGCAATCAGCTCCAGCATTTT. It yields the protein CASSPDTSNQLQHF.

J is TRBJ2-1 and V is TRBV6-2 or TRBV6-3; 12 bases align to TRBD2. The CDR3 extends over 13 amino acids. V was pared by 5 bases and J by 10 bases, with 3 bases of the junction left unmatched. Germline V lookup: CDR1 MNHEY, CDR2 SVGEGT. CDR3 DNA: TGTGCCAGCAGTCCTGGACTAGCGGGAGAGCAGTTCTTC. Translated: CASSPGLAGEQFF.

In this sample, this clonotype turned up a few times. Its ends do not fully match the called genes, so a read error is possible. The rearrangement links TRBV7-3 to TRBJ2-1; 12 bases agree with TRBD2. Germline assignment: CDR1 SGHTA and CDR2 FQGTGA. The CDR3 loop spans 17 amino acids. The CDR3 region is CASSLTPTSGSYIEQFF. DNA for the CDR3: TGTGCCAGCAGCTTAACCCCGACTAGCGGGAGTTACATTGAGCAGTTCTTC.

Comment on this clonotype: It may be a read error: a sequence one base away is much more abundant. The CDR3 DNA reads TGTGCCAGCAGCTTTCTCAGGTATAGAACCGGGGAGCTGTTTTTT. Amino acids: CASSFLRYRTGELFF. The V call is TRBV11-1, the J call TRBJ2-2, with D uncertain. Trimming pared 3 bases from V and 5 bases from J, leaving 13 bases between. The CDR3 length is 15 residues. Germline-derived CDR1 and CDR2 are SGHAT and FQDESV (reference sequence).

The table lists this clonotype with a few counts. The gene calls are TRBV5-1 and TRBJ2-1; 10 positions agree with TRBD2. Looked up from germline, CDR1 is SGHRS and CDR2 is YFSETQ. The CDR3 length is 16 residues. Trimming took 5 bases from V and 7 from J; bases not matched to a gene: 12. The CDR3 sequence is CASSSPGLAKENEQFF. The CDR3 nucleotides read TGCGCCAGCAGTTCACCGGGACTAGCGAAGGAGAATGAGCAGTTCTTC.

By share of the sample, this clonotype is medium-sized. V is TRBV28 and J is TRBJ2-5; no definite D call. V was shortened by 9 bases and J by 3 bases, with 2 bases between the two germline ends. CDR1 is MDHEN and CDR2 is SYDVKM in the germline V gene. The CDR3 consists of 9 residues. The CDR3 here is CARKETQYF. The CDR3, as DNA: TGTGCCAGAAAAGAGACCCAGTACTTC. The complete variable domain, with remaining parts taken from reference TRBV28 and TRBJ2-5, reads DVKVTQSSRYLVKRTGEKVFLECVQDMDHENMFWYRQDPGLGLRLIYFSYDVKMKEKGDIPEGYSVSREKKERFSLILESASTNQTSMYLCARKETQYFGPGTRLLVL.

This clonotype was recorded at least ten times. In nucleotides, the CDR3 is TGTGCCAGCACCCTTAGCGGGAGGGCTTACAATGAGCAGTTCTTC. Its protein is CASTLSGRAYNEQFF. The chain employs TRBV9 and TRBJ2-1; 11 bases agree with TRBD2. Germline CDR1 is SGDLS and CDR2 is YYNGEE. The V segment lost 6 bases and the J segment 4 bases; nucleotides outside the gene matches: 6. The CDR3 consists of 15 residues.

This clonotype occurred a few times. The chain uses TRBV7-2 and TRBJ2-2; D gene unclear. The CDR3 is 16 amino acids. Trimming stripped 0 bases from V and 0 bases from J, with 8 bases between. Germline V gene sequence: CDR1 SGHTA, CDR2 FQGNSA. In DNA, the CDR3 is TGTGCCAGCAGCTTAGCTATCCTAGCGAACACCGGGGAGCTGTTTTTT. Translation: CASSLAILANTGELFF. The variable domain in full, completed from reference TRBV7-2 and TRBJ2-2, reads GAGVSQSPSNKVTEKGKDVELRCDPISGHTALYWYRQSLGQGLEFLIYFQGNSAPDKSGLPSDRFSAERTGGSVSTLTIQRTQQEDSAVYLCASSLAILANTGELFFGEGSRLTVL.

This clonotype was counted ten times or more. The chain couples TRBV9 to TRBJ2-4, with D possibly matching TRBD2 (6 bases). The CDR3 runs 14 residues. Looked up from germline, CDR1 is SGDLS and CDR2 is YYNGEE. V was cut by 2 bases and J by 6 bases, with 12 bases left in between. CDR3 in DNA: TGTGCCAGCAGCGTGGCGGGGCAGGGAAACATTCAGTACTTC. As protein: CASSVAGQGNIQYF.

This clonotype was counted only a few times. The CDR3 nucleotides are TGTGCCAGCAGCCCCGACGGACTAACCTACAATGAGCAGTTCTTC. Translated: CASSPDGLTYNEQFF. The chain employs TRBV5-6 and TRBJ2-1, with a tentative D call TRBD2 (6 bases). The CDR3 consists of 15 residues. The V gene's germline CDR1 is SGHDT and CDR2 YYEEEE. Trimming removed 4 bases from V and 2 bases from J, with 13 bases in between.

J is TRBJ2-6 and V is TRBV11-2; D remains ambiguous. The V gene lost 2 bases and the J gene lost 0 bases, with 8 bases spanning the gap. The V gene's germline CDR1 is SGHAT and CDR2 FQNNGV. The CDR3 is made up of 16 amino acids. The CDR3 spells CASSLRSGSGANVLTF. The CDR3 DNA is TGTGCCAGCAGCTTACGGTCAGGCTCTGGGGCCAACGTCCTGACTTTC.

This clonotype was observed many times. V and J are TRBV2 and TRBJ2-3; TRBD1 is a possible D gene (6 bases). CDR1 SNHLY and CDR2 FYNNEI come from the germline V gene. CDR3 size: 16 residues. V lost 6 bases, J lost 2 bases, and 18 bases lay in between. The CDR3 is CASSPAWGPLTDTQYF. CDR3 coding DNA: TGTGCCAGCAGCCCGGCGTGGGGGCCCCTCACAGATACGCAGTATTTT.

The rearrangement joins TRBV28 to TRBJ1-2, with D unclear. The CDR3 totals 13 residues. V lost 2 bases and J lost 9, with 13 bases in between. Looked up from germline, CDR1 is MDHEN and CDR2 is SYDVKM. This chain's CDR3 is CASSLMPGHSYTF. The CDR3 bases are TGTGCCAGCAGTTTAATGCCCGGGCATAGCTACACCTTC.

This clonotype was observed many times. V usage is TRBV5-6 and J usage is TRBJ2-7; D might be TRBD1 (6 bases). This CDR3 contains 13 residues. V shed 4 bases and J shed 4 bases, with 12 bases lying between them. The germline CDR1 and CDR2 sequences are SGHDT and YYEEEE. Here the CDR3 reads CASSPGTPYEQYF. The CDR3 bases are TGTGCCAGCAGCCCGGGGACACCTTACGAGCAGTACTTC.

The rearrangement links TRBV7-3 to TRBJ2-4, with D possibly TRBD1 on 6 matching bases. Germline assignment: CDR1 SGHTA and CDR2 FQGTGA. The V gene lost 6 bases and the J gene lost 7 bases, with 19 bases spanning the gap. The CDR3 covers 15 residues. CDR3 bases: TGTGCCAGCAGTTTCACCGGAGCGACAGGCAACATTCAGTACTTC. It translates to CASSFTGATGNIQYF.